Shown below are 12 T cell receptor beta chains from a single sample sequenced in a study of blood T cell repertoires in COVID-19. Produced via immunoSEQ multiplex PCR; TCRdb's table is partial and in-frame only. The sample includes 56,000 or so clones, around 84% of them seen just once. The specimen sequenced was peripheral blood. The receptors come from a human donor in a cohort sampled during active COVID-19.

The rearrangement uses TRBV21-1 and TRBJ2-1; TRBD1 is taken as the D call from the table, unchecked against the DNA. TRBV21-1 is a documented pseudogene. The CDR3 extends over 21 amino acids. The CDR3 bases are TGTGCCAGCAGCGACCCTGGGGGCAGGTCCCTTCCGACGAGCTCCTACAATGAGCAGTTCTTC. Residues: CASSDPGGRSLPTSSYNEQFF.

The chain uses TRBV4-1 and TRBJ1-5; D might be TRBD1 (5 bases). V was pared by 0 bases and J by 7 bases, with 13 bases between. Germline values: CDR1 MGHRA, CDR2 YSYEKL. The CDR3 totals 15 residues. The DNA for the CDR3 is TGCGCCAGCAGCCAAGACATAAGGGGCGGACAGCCCCAGCATTTT. This codes for CASSQDIRGGQPQHF.

V usage is TRBV5-1 and J usage is TRBJ2-7; D is perhaps TRBD2 (5 bases). The V gene's germline CDR1 is SGHRS and CDR2 YFSETQ. V was pared by 5 bases and J by 0 bases, with 12 bases between. The CDR3 is 14 residues long. CDR3 amino acids: CASRDDAGSYEQYF. The CDR3 DNA is TGCGCCAGCAGAGATGACGCGGGCTCCTACGAGCAGTACTTC.

The rearrangement uses TRBV5-1 and TRBJ2-7, with 9 nucleotides matching TRBD2. CDR3 size: 13 residues. V dropped 0 bases and J dropped 5; count of bases not matched to a gene: 0. Germline loops: CDR1 SGHRS, CDR2 YFSETQ. The CDR3 DNA is TGCGCCAGCAGCTTGGGACTAGCGGACGAGCAGTACTTC. Amino acid sequence: CASSLGLADEQYF.

This clone is a singleton in its sample. This rearrangement joins TRBV14 to TRBJ2-2, with 11 bases aligning to TRBD2. The germline V gene encodes CDR1 SGHDN and CDR2 FVKESK. CDR3 size: 15 residues. Trimming at V came to 3 bases and at J to 7 bases, leaving 4 bases not matched to a gene. The CDR3 is CASSHSGRANGELFF. The DNA of the CDR3 is TGTGCCAGCAGCCATAGCGGGAGGGCCAACGGGGAGCTGTTTTTT.

V gene TRBV6-2 or TRBV6-3 combines with J gene TRBJ2-3; 11 bases fit TRBD1. Trimming took 5 bases from V and 4 from J; bases not matched to a gene: 8. This CDR3 comprises 16 residues. Germline CDR1 MNHEY, CDR2 SVGEGT. For the CDR3, the DNA is TGTGCCAGCAGTCCGGACAGGGGGCATGTGGCAGATACGCAGTATTTT. Residues: CASSPDRGHVADTQYF.

The J gene is TRBJ1-6, the V gene TRBV5-1; a weak D match, TRBD1 (6 bases). Trimming cost V 4 bases and J 5 bases, with 16 bases left between them. The CDR3 is made up of 16 amino acids. CDR1 is SGHRS, CDR2 YFSETQ, per germline. The CDR3 reads CASSPRGRGDNSPLHF. As DNA, the CDR3 is TGCGCCAGCAGCCCTCGGGGGAGGGGGGATAATTCACCCCTCCACTTT.

V is TRBV2 and J is TRBJ2-3; no firm D call. The V and J ends lost 3 bases and 2 bases respectively, with 9 bases between them. This CDR3 region has 14 residues. Looked up from germline, CDR1 is SNHLY and CDR2 is FYNNEI. In DNA, the CDR3 is TGTGCCAGCAGTGACGGGTCCTTCACAGATACGCAGTATTTT. This encodes CASSDGSFTDTQYF.

The chain carries TRBV16 and TRBJ1-1; D unclear. The V and J ends lost 0 bases and 5 bases respectively, with 13 bases between them. The germline V gene has CDR1 KGHSY and CDR2 FQNENV. This CDR3 spans 15 amino acids. The chain's CDR3 is CASSQSPLRGTEAFF. DNA of the CDR3: TGTGCCAGCAGCCAATCCCCCCTACGAGGAACTGAAGCTTTCTTT.

The chain employs TRBV19 and TRBJ2-5; 10 positions match TRBD1. This CDR3 spans 18 amino acids. Germline CDR1 reads LNHDA; CDR2 reads SQIVND (reference sequence). Trimming took 0 bases from V and 3 from J; bases not matched to a gene: 10. The CDR3 DNA is TGTGCCAGTAGTATAGATGCAGGCTCCGGGACAGGGGAAGAGACCCAGTACTTC. Its translation: CASSIDAGSGTGEETQYF.

V and J are TRBV5-1 and TRBJ2-7, with D possibly being TRBD1 (6 bases). There are 15 residues in the CDR3. V gave up 0 bases and J gave up 6 bases, with 16 bases separating them. Germline CDR1 reads SGHRS; CDR2 reads YFSETQ. The CDR3 spells CASSLAPAGDGEQYF. The CDR3 nucleotides are TGCGCCAGCAGCTTGGCCCCGGCAGGGGATGGCGAGCAGTACTTC.

This chain joins TRBV9 and TRBJ2-7, with 9 bases aligning to TRBD1. V lost 6 bases and J lost 3; bases outside the gene matches: 10. This CDR3 contains 15 residues. Germline V gene data show CDR1 as SGDLS and CDR2 as YYNGEE. Here the CDR3 reads CASNPGTGSFYEQYF. The CDR3 DNA reads as TGTGCCAGCAACCCAGGGACAGGGTCCTTCTACGAGCAGTACTTC.